This TCR beta chain was retrieved from a study of vaccination effects on CD4 cells after COVID-19. As to this clone: Its specificity is unknown.

Sequencing was performed with immunoSEQ multiplex PCR; in TCRdb, only in-frame clones are kept and a portion is missing. The profile shows about 66,000 clones, just under 75% of them singletons. CDR3 size: 13 residues. Trimming shortened V by 0 bases and J by 6 bases, and 9 bases separated the two germline ends. Germline CDR1 SGDLS, CDR2 YYNGEE. With approximately 9 days of culture completed, CD4+ T cells were isolated. Either the BNT162b2 or mRNA-1273 vaccine was given to participants in two doses. Half the medium was replaced with IL-2 medium on days 3 and 7. This sequence was found in a human donor who received a COVID-19 vaccine. This specimen consisted of CD4+ T cells from PBMCs cultured without peptide, obtained after COVID-19 vaccination. This chain links TRBV9 with TRBJ2-5; TRBD1 is a possible D gene (6 bases). CDR3 bases: TGTGCCAGCAGCGTAGACAGGGCACAGACCCAGTACTTC. This gives the protein CASSVDRAQTQYF.